This passage covers 3 T cell receptor beta chains from one sample sequenced in a study of blood T cell repertoires in COVID-19. Assay: immunoSEQ multiplex PCR; the TCRdb copy retains only in-frame clones and omits some. This sample has 45,000 to 60,000 clones, with more than 80% found just once. The sequencing input was peripheral blood. These receptors came from a human donor in a cohort sampled during active COVID-19.

This chain links TRBV11-2 with TRBJ2-4; 7 bases fit TRBD1. V lost 5 bases to trimming and J lost 6 bases; unmatched junction nucleotides: 7. Germline V gene data show CDR1 as SGHAT and CDR2 as FQNNGV. The CDR3 sequence is 14 residues long. CDR3 coding DNA: TGTGCCAGCAGCCGCTCGACAGGGATAAACATTCAGTACTTC. Translated: CASSRSTGINIQYF.

V is TRBV7-2 and J is TRBJ1-1, with 10 bases identical to TRBD1. CDR1 SGHTA and CDR2 FQGNSA come from the germline V gene. The CDR3 runs 14 residues. Trimming cost V 3 bases and J 8 bases; bases outside gene matches: 6. The CDR3 protein is CASSFVGQGTEAFF. The CDR3 coding sequence is TGTGCCAGCAGCTTTGTGGGACAGGGGACCGAAGCTTTCTTT.

This clone was found a few times. The chain uses TRBV19 and TRBJ2-1, with 12 bases matching TRBD2. Trimming cost V 7 bases and J 4 bases; bases outside gene matches: 5. CDR3 length: 15 amino acids. CDR1 and CDR2 (germline): LNHDA, SQIVND (reference sequence). CDR3 sequence: CASKWTSGAYNEQFF. The CDR3 coding sequence is TGTGCCAGTAAGTGGACTAGCGGGGCTTACAATGAGCAGTTCTTC. The entire variable domain, with the rest obtained from reference TRBV19 and TRBJ2-1, is as follows: DGGITQSPKYLFRKEGQNVTLSCEQNLNHDAMYWYRQDPGQGLRLIYYSQIVNDFQKGDIAEGYSVSREKKESFPLTVTSAQKNPTAFYLCASKWTSGAYNEQFFGPGTRLTVL.